This entry lists 29 T cell receptor beta chains sequenced from one sample in a study of blood T cell repertoires in COVID-19. Repertoires were generated with immunoSEQ multiplex PCR, while TCRdb's copy carries only in-frame clones and drops some. The top ten hold 2% to 2.5% of the sample, which has 100,000 to 150,000 clones, about 88% seen once. The specimen was PBMCs or T cells enriched from blood (not recorded which). The receptors here all came from a woman in her 50s who had recovered from COVID-19.

The CDR3 sequence is CASTMDRGNSPLHF. Here the CDR3 DNA reads TGTGCCAGCACCATGGACAGGGGTAATTCACCCCTCCACTTT. The J gene is TRBJ1-6, the V gene TRBV2, with 9 bases identical to TRBD1. Germline CDR1 reads SNHLY; CDR2 reads FYNNEI. This CDR3 is built from 14 residues. The J segment lost 6 bases and the V segment lost 7 bases, leaving 4 bases of the junction unmatched.

This clone was found a few times. V gene TRBV2 combines with J gene TRBJ1-1; 7 bases map to TRBD1. CDR3 length: 15 residues. Trimming at V came to 5 bases and at J to 4 bases, leaving 10 bases not matched to a gene. Germline CDR1 SNHLY, CDR2 FYNNEI. CDR3 loop: CASSPLTGLGTEAFF. DNA for the CDR3: TGTGCCAGCAGTCCTTTGACAGGGTTGGGCACTGAAGCTTTCTTT. Based on the CDR3 plus reference TRBV2 and TRBJ1-1, the full variable domain is EPEVTQTPSHQVTQMGQEVILRCVPISNHLYFYWYRQILGQKVEFLVSFYNNEISEKSEIFDDQFSVERPDGSNFTLKIRSTKLEDSAMYFCASSPLTGLGTEAFFGQGTRLTVV.

This chain links TRBV5-6 with TRBJ1-1; weak D call: TRBD1 (6 bases). V lost 3 bases, J lost 5 bases, and 14 bases lay in between. The CDR3 runs 14 residues. Germline assignment: CDR1 SGHDT and CDR2 YYEEEE. CDR3 sequence reads: CASSWDKTKTEAFF. The CDR3 bases are TGTGCCAGCAGCTGGGACAAAACTAAAACTGAAGCTTTCTTT.

The V call is TRBV18, the J call TRBJ1-6; 9 bases match TRBD1. The CDR3 is made up of 18 amino acids. The germline V gene has CDR1 KGHSH and CDR2 LQKENI. The V gene end was trimmed by 3 bases and the J gene end by 1 base; junction bases not matched to a gene: 7. The CDR3 is CASSPPGQGFSYNSPLHF. CDR3 DNA: TGTGCCAGCTCACCTCCGGGACAGGGATTTTCCTATAATTCACCCCTCCACTTT.

This clone was observed a single time. The V call is TRBV10-1, the J call TRBJ2-3; TRBD1 is a possible D gene (5 bases). CDR1 and CDR2 from the germline V gene are WNHNN and SYGVQD (reference sequence). The CDR3 sequence is 14 residues long. The germline V and J ends were trimmed by 3 bases and 2 bases, with 9 bases remaining between them. CDR3 amino acids: CASSDVGDTDTQYF. Here the CDR3 DNA reads TGCGCCAGCAGTGATGTAGGGGACACAGATACGCAGTATTTT.

V is TRBV19 and J is TRBJ1-1; 8 bases align to TRBD1. The CDR3 totals 15 residues. Germline CDR1 is LNHDA and CDR2 is SQIVND (reference sequence). Unmatched junction bases numbered 10, after V lost 5 bases and J lost 5 bases. CDR3 sequence: CASSVGQGWGTEAFF. CDR3 nucleotide sequence: TGTGCCAGTAGTGTCGGACAGGGTTGGGGTACTGAAGCTTTCTTT.

The V and J genes are TRBV9 and TRBJ1-6, with 7 bases matching TRBD1. This CDR3 is 14 amino acids long. J lost 4 bases, V lost 3 bases, and 1 base had no gene match. CDR1 is SGDLS and CDR2 is YYNGEE in the germline V gene. This CDR3 reads CASSEGAYNSPLHF. CDR3 nucleotide sequence: TGTGCCAGCAGCGAGGGGGCGTATAATTCACCCCTCCACTTT.

The rearrangement uses TRBV10-2 and TRBJ2-3; 12 bases are a match to TRBD2. The CDR3 runs to 17 residues. Germline-derived CDR1 and CDR2 are WSHSY and SAAADI. The J segment lost 4 bases and the V segment lost 2 bases, leaving 7 bases of the junction unmatched. CDR3: CASSELAGGPSADTQYF. The CDR3, as DNA: TGCGCCAGCAGTGAGCTAGCGGGGGGGCCTTCGGCAGATACGCAGTATTTT.

The chain employs TRBV14 and TRBJ2-2, with a possible D match to TRBD1 (5 bases). This CDR3 is built from 17 residues. Germline CDR1 and CDR2: SGHDN and FVKESK. The V end was cut by 1 base, the J end by 2 bases, with 14 bases between. CDR3 bases: TGTGCCAGCAGCCAAGTCTCCAGGGAATACAACACCGGGGAGCTGTTTTTT. Translated, it gives CASSQVSREYNTGELFF. The full variable domain, its missing parts supplied by reference TRBV14 and TRBJ2-2, is EAGVTQFPSHSVIEKGQTVTLRCDPISGHDNLYWYRRVMGKEIKFLLHFVKESKQDESGMPNNRFLAERTGGTYSTLKVQPAELEDSGVYFCASSQVSREYNTGELFFGEGSRLTVL.

This clone was counted once. This sequence joins TRBV5-5 and TRBJ1-6, with TRBD1 as a possible D gene (5 bases). CDR3 length equals 16 residues. Germline V CDR1 and CDR2: SGHKS, YYEKEE (reference sequence). Deletions cut 3 bases from V and 0 bases from J, with 10 bases between. The CDR3 spells CASSSWGDSYNSPLHF. The CDR3 region has the DNA TGTGCCAGCAGCTCGTGGGGGGACTCCTATAATTCACCCCTCCACTTT.

The chain combines TRBV6-5 with TRBJ1-5; the match to TRBD1 covers 10 bases. V lost 6 bases to trimming and J lost 2 bases; unmatched junction nucleotides: 4. Germline V gives CDR1 MNHEY, CDR2 SVGAGI. The CDR3 contains 15 residues. CDR3 nucleotides: TGTGCCAGCAGCGCCGGGACAGGGGGCAATCAGCCCCAGCATTTT. It is translated as CASSAGTGGNQPQHF.

This clone was seen more than once but under ten times. The V and J genes are TRBV4-3 and TRBJ1-6; TRBD1 matches at 9 bases. The germline V gene has CDR1 LGHNA and CDR2 YSLEER. The CDR3 is 15 residues long. J was trimmed by 5 bases and V by 5 bases; bases with no gene match: 4. The CDR3 DNA reads as TGCGCCAGCAGCTCCCGGGACAGGGATAATTCACCCCTCCACTTT. Its translation is CASSSRDRDNSPLHF.

The CDR3 coding sequence is TGTGCCAGCAGTGACCAGGGGTTGGGGTCCCTAGGGACCCAGTACTTC. Residues: CASSDQGLGSLGTQYF. This chain links TRBV6-2 or TRBV6-3 with TRBJ2-5; a weak D match, TRBD1 (6 bases). V lost 5 bases and J 7 bases, leaving 23 bases between the germline ends. Germline loops: CDR1 MNHEY, CDR2 SVGEGT. CDR3 length: 16 residues.

This chain links TRBV6-5 with TRBJ2-1; 8 bases are a match to TRBD1. The germline V gene has CDR1 MNHEY and CDR2 SVGAGI. V gave up 6 bases and J gave up 6 bases; unmatched junction bases: 7. This CDR3 is 14 amino acids long. The CDR3 region is CASSVQGVSNEQFF. CDR3 coding DNA: TGTGCCAGCAGCGTACAGGGGGTCAGCAATGAGCAGTTCTTC.

This clone has more than one count but fewer than ten. J is TRBJ1-2 and V is TRBV7-2, with a possible D match to TRBD1 (6 bases). CDR3 length: 14 amino acids. V dropped 5 bases and J dropped 7 bases, with 17 bases sitting between them. The V gene's germline CDR1 is SGHTA and CDR2 FQGNSA. The CDR3 DNA sequence: TGTGCCAGCAGCCCTGGACAGATTAGTAGTGGCTACACCTTC. Amino acid sequence: CASSPGQISSGYTF.

The genes are TRBV18 and TRBJ2-7; D unresolved. CDR1 is KGHSH and CDR2 is LQKENI in the germline V gene. This CDR3 region has 14 residues. The V and J ends lost 2 bases and 2 bases respectively, with 10 bases between them. CDR3 DNA sequence: TGTGCCAGCTCACCAGAGAGCGCCGCCTACGAGCAGTACTTC. Translated: CASSPESAAYEQYF.

V is TRBV5-4 and J is TRBJ2-3; D possibly corresponds to TRBD2 (7 bases). The CDR3 spans 17 residues. Germline lookup yields CDR1 SGHNT and CDR2 YYREEE (reference sequence). V shed 3 bases and J shed 0 bases, with 17 bases lying between them. CDR3 sequence (DNA): TGTGCCAGCAGCTGGAGGGGGGGGTCGTACAGCACAGATACGCAGTATTTT. Its translation is CASSWRGGSYSTDTQYF.

The chain recombines TRBV14 with TRBJ1-3; TRBD1 is a possible D gene (5 bases). The germline gives CDR1 SGHDN, CDR2 FVKESK. Trimming shortened V by 3 bases and J by 1 base, and 16 bases separated the two germline ends. The CDR3 has 17 residues. DNA for the CDR3: TGTGCCAGCAGCCACATGGCCGGCCCAGGGTCTGGAAACACCATATATTTT. Translated, it gives CASSHMAGPGSGNTIYF. Variable domain in full (rest from reference TRBV14 and TRBJ1-3): EAGVTQFPSHSVIEKGQTVTLRCDPISGHDNLYWYRRVMGKEIKFLLHFVKESKQDESGMPNNRFLAERTGGTYSTLKVQPAELEDSGVYFCASSHMAGPGSGNTIYFGEGSWLTVV.

This chain links TRBV2 with TRBJ2-7, with 8 bases matching TRBD1. CDR1 and CDR2 from the germline V gene are SNHLY and FYNNEI. CDR3 length: 15 residues. V dropped 2 bases and J dropped 5; count of bases not matched to a gene: 8. CDR3 DNA sequence: TGTGCCAGCAGTGAAAGTGGACAGGGACTCGACGAGCAGTACTTC. The encoded protein is CASSESGQGLDEQYF.

The chain recombines TRBV9 with TRBJ1-2; 7 nucleotides line up with TRBD1. Germline lookup yields CDR1 SGDLS and CDR2 YYNGEE. This CDR3 is built from 15 residues. The ends lost 3 bases at V and 4 bases at J; junction bases unmatched: 9. Here the CDR3 reads CASSESLDRVYGYTF. The CDR3 DNA sequence: TGTGCCAGCAGCGAGAGTCTTGACAGGGTCTATGGCTACACCTTC.

The chain joins TRBV3-1 (or the pseudogene TRBV3-2) to TRBJ2-5; the match to TRBD2 covers 10 bases. V dropped 5 bases and J dropped 5; count of bases not matched to a gene: 23. This CDR3 region has 20 residues. CDR1 is LGHDT and CDR2 is YNNKEL in the germline V gene (reference sequence). DNA of the CDR3: TGTGCCAGCAGCTTTCGCCGAGTAGGAGCGGGGGGGCCTCCAGGGGAGACCCAGTACTTC. Translated: CASSFRRVGAGGPPGETQYF.

This clone was detected a few times. V gene TRBV5-5 combines with J gene TRBJ1-1; D is perhaps TRBD1 (6 bases). This CDR3 spans 15 amino acids. The V end was cut by 7 bases, the J end by 2 bases, with 18 bases between. The V gene's germline CDR1 is SGHKS and CDR2 YYEKEE (reference sequence). The CDR3: CASGPTGQENTEAFF. For the CDR3, the DNA is TGTGCCAGCGGTCCTACGGGACAAGAAAACACTGAAGCTTTCTTT.

The chain is built from TRBV7-9 and TRBJ1-6; 10 nucleotides agree with TRBD1. This CDR3 spans 19 amino acids. V dropped 4 bases and J dropped 0; count of bases not matched to a gene: 9. Per germline, CDR1 SEHNR and CDR2 FQNEAQ (reference sequence). DNA for the CDR3: TGTGCCAGCAGCTGGGGACAGGGGACACCCAGCTCCTATAATTCACCCCTCCACTTT. Translated: CASSWGQGTPSSYNSPLHF.

The chain links TRBV19 to TRBJ1-4, with 7 nucleotides matching TRBD1. Trimming at V came to 5 bases and at J to 4 bases, leaving 7 bases not matched to a gene. There are 15 residues in the CDR3. CDR1 and CDR2 (germline): LNHDA, SQIVND (reference sequence). The CDR3 bases are TGTGCCAGTAGTGCTGGACAGGCCAATAATGAAAAACTGTTTTTT. This codes for CASSAGQANNEKLFF.

The CDR3 spells CASSEDRGFEKLFF. CDR3 nucleotide sequence: TGTGCCAGTAGTGAAGACAGGGGTTTCGAAAAACTGTTTTTT. This chain joins TRBV19 and TRBJ1-4; 8 bases align to TRBD1. The CDR3 runs to 14 residues. CDR1 and CDR2 (germline): LNHDA, SQIVND (reference sequence). V was pared by 5 bases and J by 8 bases, with 7 bases of the junction left unmatched.

The genes are TRBV28 and TRBJ1-3, with a weak D call TRBD1 (5 bases). The germline V gene encodes CDR1 MDHEN and CDR2 SYDVKM. V was clipped by 8 bases and J by 9 bases, with 20 bases between them. The CDR3 spans 14 residues. CDR3 loop: CASVSGEGLGTIYF. CDR3 sequence (DNA): TGTGCCAGCGTAAGCGGAGAGGGACTGGGCACCATATATTTT. The full variable domain, with the rest looked up from reference TRBV28 and TRBJ1-3, is DVKVTQSSRYLVKRTGEKVFLECVQDMDHENMFWYRQDPGLGLRLIYFSYDVKMKEKGDIPEGYSVSREKKERFSLILESASTNQTSMYLCASVSGEGLGTIYFGEGSWLTVV.

This CDR3 is CASSLDRDSSGNTIYF. Written as DNA, the CDR3 is TGTGCCAGCAGCCTCGACAGGGATTCCTCTGGAAACACCATATATTTT. The chain joins TRBV9 to TRBJ1-3, with 7 bases fitting TRBD1. The CDR3 is made up of 16 amino acids. Per the germline V gene, CDR1 is SGDLS and CDR2 is YYNGEE. J was trimmed by 0 bases and V by 4 bases; bases with no gene match: 7.

This clone has only one observation. The CDR3 loop is CAWRGLPRVEQYF. The DNA of the CDR3 is TGTGCCTGGAGGGGCCTCCCGAGGGTGGAGCAGTACTTC. V gene TRBV30 combines with J gene TRBJ2-7; the D gene is possibly TRBD2 (5 bases). The ends were cut back, 3 bases at V and 7 bases at J, with 16 bases in the middle. Looked up from germline, CDR1 is GTSNPN and CDR2 is SVGIG (reference sequence). CDR3 length: 13 residues.

The chain combines TRBV19 with TRBJ2-7; a weak D match, TRBD1 (6 bases). Germline V lookup: CDR1 LNHDA, CDR2 SQIVND (reference sequence). This CDR3 is 15 amino acids long. The V and J ends lost 5 bases and 1 base respectively, with 15 bases between them. In nucleotides, the CDR3 is TGTGCCAGTAGTCGTAAGACAGGAAGTTCCTACGAGCAGTACTTC. Protein product: CASSRKTGSSYEQYF.